This T cell receptor beta chain was sequenced during a study of blood T cell repertoires in COVID-19. Overall study: Researchers got acute and convalescent COVID-19 samples from the United States, Italy and Spain. PBMCs, B-cell-depleted T cells, or T cells were the source of the cDNA or gDNA that made up the material.

Authors' processing steps: Estimation of nucleated cell counts relied on the amplification of reference gene primers. The repertoire was sequenced with immunoSEQ multiplex PCR; TCRdb's copy has only in-frame clones and lacks some. The DNA gave D and trimming, while V, J and clone size come from that table. Here the sample spans about 130,000 clones, around 87% being singletons. V lost 6 bases, J lost 5 bases, and 19 bases lay in between. The CDR3 contains 16 residues. The germline gives CDR1 KGHSH, CDR2 LQKENI. Sequences were obtained from peripheral blood. This receptor was identified in a woman aged 45-59 years who had recovered from COVID-19. The chain employs TRBV18 and TRBJ2-2; perhaps TRBD2 as D (6 bases). The CDR3 sequence: CASSPPGLLGTGELFF. CDR3 coding DNA: TGTGCCAGCTCCCCTCCGGGACTCCTAGGGACCGGGGAGCTGTTTTTT.